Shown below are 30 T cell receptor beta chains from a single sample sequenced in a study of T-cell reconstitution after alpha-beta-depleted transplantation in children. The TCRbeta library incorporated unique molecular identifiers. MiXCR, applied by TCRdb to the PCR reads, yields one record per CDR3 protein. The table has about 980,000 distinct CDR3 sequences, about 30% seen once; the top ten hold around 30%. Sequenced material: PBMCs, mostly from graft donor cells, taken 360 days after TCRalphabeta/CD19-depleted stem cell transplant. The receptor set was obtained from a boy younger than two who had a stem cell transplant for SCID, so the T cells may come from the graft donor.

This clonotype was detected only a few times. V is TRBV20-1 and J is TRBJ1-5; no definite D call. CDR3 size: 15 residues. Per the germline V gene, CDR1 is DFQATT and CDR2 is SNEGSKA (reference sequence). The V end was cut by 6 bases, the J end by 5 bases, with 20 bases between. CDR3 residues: CSAQHGTNTYQPQHF. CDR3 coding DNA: TGCAGTGCCCAACATGGCACAAACACTTATCAGCCCCAGCATTTT.

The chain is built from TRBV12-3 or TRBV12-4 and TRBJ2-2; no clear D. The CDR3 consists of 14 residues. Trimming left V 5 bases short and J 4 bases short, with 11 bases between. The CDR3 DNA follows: TGTGCCAGCAGTCTCCCTAGGACCACCGGGGAGCTGTTTTTT. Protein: CASSLPRTTGELFF.

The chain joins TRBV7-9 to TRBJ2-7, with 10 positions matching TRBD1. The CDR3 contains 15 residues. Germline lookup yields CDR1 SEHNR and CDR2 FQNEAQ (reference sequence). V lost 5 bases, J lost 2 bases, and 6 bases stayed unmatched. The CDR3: CASSRTGGRAYEQYF. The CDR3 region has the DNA TGTGCCAGCAGCCGGACAGGGGGACGGGCCTACGAGCAGTACTTC.

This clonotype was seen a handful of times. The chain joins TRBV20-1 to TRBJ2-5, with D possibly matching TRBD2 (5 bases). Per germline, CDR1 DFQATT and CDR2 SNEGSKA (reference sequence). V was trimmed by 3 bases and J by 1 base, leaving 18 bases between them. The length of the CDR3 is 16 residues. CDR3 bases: TGCAGTGCTAGCCCCCAAGGACTCCGGGGCCAAGAGACCCAGTACTTC. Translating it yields CSASPQGLRGQETQYF.

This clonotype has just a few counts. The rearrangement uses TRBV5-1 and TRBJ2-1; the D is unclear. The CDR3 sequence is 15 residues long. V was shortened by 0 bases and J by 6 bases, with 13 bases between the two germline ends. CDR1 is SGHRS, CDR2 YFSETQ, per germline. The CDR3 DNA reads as TGCGCCAGCAGCTTGGCGGACCTAACGATCAATGAGCAGTTCTTC. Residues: CASSLADLTINEQFF.

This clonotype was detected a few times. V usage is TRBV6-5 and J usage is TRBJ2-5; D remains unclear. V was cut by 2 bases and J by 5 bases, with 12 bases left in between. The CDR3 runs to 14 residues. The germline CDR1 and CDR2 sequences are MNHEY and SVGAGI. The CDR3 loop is CASSYAHAVETQYF. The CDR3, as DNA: TGTGCCAGCAGTTACGCCCATGCCGTGGAGACCCAGTACTTC.

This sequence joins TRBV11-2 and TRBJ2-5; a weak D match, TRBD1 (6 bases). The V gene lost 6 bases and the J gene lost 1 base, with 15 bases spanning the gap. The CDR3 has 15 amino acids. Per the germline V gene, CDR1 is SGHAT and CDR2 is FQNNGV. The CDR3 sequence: CASRIQGLIQETQYF. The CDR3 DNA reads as TGTGCCAGCAGGATTCAGGGGCTTATCCAAGAGACCCAGTACTTC.

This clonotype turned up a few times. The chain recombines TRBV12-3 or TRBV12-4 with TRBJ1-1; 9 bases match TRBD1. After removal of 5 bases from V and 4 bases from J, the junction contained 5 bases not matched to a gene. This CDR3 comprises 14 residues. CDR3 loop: CASSPTGGVTEAFF. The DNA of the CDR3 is TGTGCCAGCAGTCCGACAGGGGGGGTCACTGAAGCTTTCTTT.

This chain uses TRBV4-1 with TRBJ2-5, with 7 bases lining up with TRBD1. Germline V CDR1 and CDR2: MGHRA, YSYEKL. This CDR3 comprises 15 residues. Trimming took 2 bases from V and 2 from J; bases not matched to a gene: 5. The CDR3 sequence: CASSQPGTAQETQYF. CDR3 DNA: TGCGCCAGCAGCCAACCCGGGACAGCTCAAGAGACCCAGTACTTC.

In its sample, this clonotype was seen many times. This CDR3 reads CATSGNRFIPANTGELFF. In DNA form, the CDR3 reads TGTGCCACCAGCGGCAACCGTTTTATACCCGCGAACACCGGGGAGCTGTTTTTT. The chain recombines TRBV15 with TRBJ2-2, with D unclear. V was clipped by 5 bases and J by 0 bases, with 19 bases between them. CDR3 length: 18 residues. From germline, CDR1 is LNHNV and CDR2 YYDKDF (reference sequence).

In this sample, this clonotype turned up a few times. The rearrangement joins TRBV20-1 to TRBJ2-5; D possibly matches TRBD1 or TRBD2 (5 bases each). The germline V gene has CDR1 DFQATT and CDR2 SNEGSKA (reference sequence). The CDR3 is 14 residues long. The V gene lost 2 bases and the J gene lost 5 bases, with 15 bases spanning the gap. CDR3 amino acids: CSARSGAGRETQYF. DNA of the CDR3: TGCAGTGCTAGATCCGGGGCGGGTCGGGAGACCCAGTACTTC.

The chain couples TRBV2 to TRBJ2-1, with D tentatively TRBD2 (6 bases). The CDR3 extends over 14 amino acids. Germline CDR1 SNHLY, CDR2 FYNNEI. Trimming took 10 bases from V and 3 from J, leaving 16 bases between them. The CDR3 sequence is CATSGTYDYNEQFF. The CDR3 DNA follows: TGTGCCACTTCGGGGACTTACGACTACAATGAGCAGTTCTTC.

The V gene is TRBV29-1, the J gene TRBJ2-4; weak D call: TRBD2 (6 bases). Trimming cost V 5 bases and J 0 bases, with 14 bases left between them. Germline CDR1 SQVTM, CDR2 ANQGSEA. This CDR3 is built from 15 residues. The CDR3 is CSVSDSGIAKNIQYF. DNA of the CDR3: TGCAGCGTTTCTGATAGCGGCATAGCCAAAAACATTCAGTACTTC.

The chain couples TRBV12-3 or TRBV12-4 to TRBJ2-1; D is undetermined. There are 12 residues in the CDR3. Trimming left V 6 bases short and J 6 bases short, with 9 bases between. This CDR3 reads CASSPFVNEQFF. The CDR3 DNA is TGTGCCAGCAGCCCCTTTGTCAATGAGCAGTTCTTC.

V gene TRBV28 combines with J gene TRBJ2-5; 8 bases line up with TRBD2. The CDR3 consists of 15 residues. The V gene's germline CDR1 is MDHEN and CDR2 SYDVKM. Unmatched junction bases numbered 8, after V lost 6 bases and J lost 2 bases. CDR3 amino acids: CASSRHGGEQETQYF. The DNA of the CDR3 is TGTGCCAGCAGCAGGCACGGGGGGGAACAAGAGACCCAGTACTTC.

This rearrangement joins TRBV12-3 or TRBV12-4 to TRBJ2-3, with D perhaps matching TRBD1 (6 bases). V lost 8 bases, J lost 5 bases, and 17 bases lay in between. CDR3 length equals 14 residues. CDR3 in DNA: TGTGCCAGCCAACGGATGGGGGCAGGAGATACGCAGTATTTT. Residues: CASQRMGAGDTQYF.

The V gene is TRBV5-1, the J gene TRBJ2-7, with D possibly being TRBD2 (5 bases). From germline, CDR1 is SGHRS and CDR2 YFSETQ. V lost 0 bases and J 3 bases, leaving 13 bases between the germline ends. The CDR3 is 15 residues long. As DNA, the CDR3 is TGCGCCAGCAGCTTGGATTTATCGGGGAACTACGAGCAGTACTTC. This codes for CASSLDLSGNYEQYF.

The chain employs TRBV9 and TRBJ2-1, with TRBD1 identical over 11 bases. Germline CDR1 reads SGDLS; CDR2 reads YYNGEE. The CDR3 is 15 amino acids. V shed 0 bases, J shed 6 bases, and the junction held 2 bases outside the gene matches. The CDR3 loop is CASSVAGTGGNEQFF. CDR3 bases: TGTGCCAGCAGCGTAGCCGGGACAGGGGGCAATGAGCAGTTCTTC.

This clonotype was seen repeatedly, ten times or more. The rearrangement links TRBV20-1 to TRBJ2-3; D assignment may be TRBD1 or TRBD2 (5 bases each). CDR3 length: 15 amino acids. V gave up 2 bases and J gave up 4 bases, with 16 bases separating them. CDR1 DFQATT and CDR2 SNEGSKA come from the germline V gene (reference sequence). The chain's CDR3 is CSARTVRGGPDTQYF. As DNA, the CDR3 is TGCAGTGCTAGAACGGTCCGGGGCGGACCAGATACGCAGTATTTT.

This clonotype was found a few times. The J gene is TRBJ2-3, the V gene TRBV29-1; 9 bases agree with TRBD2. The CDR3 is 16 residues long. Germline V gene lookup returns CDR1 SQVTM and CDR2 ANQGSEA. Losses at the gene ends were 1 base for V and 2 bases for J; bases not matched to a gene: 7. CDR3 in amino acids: CSVEGLAGTITDTQYF. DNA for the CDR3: TGCAGCGTTGAAGGTCTAGCGGGGACAATCACAGATACGCAGTATTTT.

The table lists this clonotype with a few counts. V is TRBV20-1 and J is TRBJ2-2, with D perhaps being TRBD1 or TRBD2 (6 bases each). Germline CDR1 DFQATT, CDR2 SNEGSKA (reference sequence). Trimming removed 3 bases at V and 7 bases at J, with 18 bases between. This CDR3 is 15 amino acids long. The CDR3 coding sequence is TGCAGTGCTAGGAAGGGGGGCCGAACGGGCGGGGAGCTGTTTTTT. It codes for CSARKGGRTGGELFF.

CDR3 region: CARGTGDIYNEQFF. CDR3 bases: TGTGCCAGAGGGACAGGGGATATCTACAATGAGCAGTTCTTC. This chain connects TRBV10-3 to TRBJ2-1, with TRBD1 identical over 10 bases. V was clipped by 10 bases and J by 3 bases; unmatched bases: 6. The CDR3 loop spans 14 amino acids. CDR1 is ENHRY and CDR2 is SYGVKD in the germline V gene.

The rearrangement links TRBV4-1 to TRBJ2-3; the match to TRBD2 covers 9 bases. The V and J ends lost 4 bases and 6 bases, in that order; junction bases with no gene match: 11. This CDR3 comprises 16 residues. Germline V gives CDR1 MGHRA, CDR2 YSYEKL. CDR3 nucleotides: TGCGCCAGCAGCCCCCTTTCGGCGGGGGGGCTGGATACGCAGTATTTT. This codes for CASSPLSAGGLDTQYF.

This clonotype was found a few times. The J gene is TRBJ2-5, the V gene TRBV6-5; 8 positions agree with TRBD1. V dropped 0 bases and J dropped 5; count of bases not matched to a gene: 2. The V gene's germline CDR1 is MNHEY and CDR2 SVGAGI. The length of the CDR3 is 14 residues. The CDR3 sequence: CASSYSRDRETQYF. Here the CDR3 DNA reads TGTGCCAGCAGTTACTCACGGGACAGGGAGACCCAGTACTTC.

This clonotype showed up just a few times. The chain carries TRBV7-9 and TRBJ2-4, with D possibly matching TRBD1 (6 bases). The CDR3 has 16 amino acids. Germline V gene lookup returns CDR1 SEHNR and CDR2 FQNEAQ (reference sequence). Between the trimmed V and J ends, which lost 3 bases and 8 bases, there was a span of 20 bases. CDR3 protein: CASSFSVLDSEDIQYF. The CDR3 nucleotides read TGTGCCAGCAGCTTCTCCGTCTTGGACAGTGAGGACATTCAGTACTTC. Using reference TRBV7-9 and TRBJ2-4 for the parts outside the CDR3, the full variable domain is DTGVSQNPRHKITKRGQNVTFRCDPISEHNRLYWYRQTLGQGPEFLTYFQNEAQLEKSRLLSDRFSAERPKGSFSTLEIQRTEQGDSAMYLCASSFSVLDSEDIQYFGAGTRLSVL.

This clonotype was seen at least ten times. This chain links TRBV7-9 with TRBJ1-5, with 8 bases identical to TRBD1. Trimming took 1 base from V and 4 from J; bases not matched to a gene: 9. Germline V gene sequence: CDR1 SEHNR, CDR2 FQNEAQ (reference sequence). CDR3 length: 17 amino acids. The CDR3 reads CASSLEVGRGPNQPQHF. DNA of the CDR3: TGTGCCAGCAGCTTAGAAGTCGGCAGGGGGCCTAATCAGCCCCAGCATTTT.

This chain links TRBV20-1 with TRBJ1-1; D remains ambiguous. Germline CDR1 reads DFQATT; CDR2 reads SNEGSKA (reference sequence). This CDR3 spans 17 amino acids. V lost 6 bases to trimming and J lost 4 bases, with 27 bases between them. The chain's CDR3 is CSAKNTGFSAGGTEAFF. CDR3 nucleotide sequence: TGCAGTGCAAAAAACACGGGGTTCTCGGCCGGCGGCACTGAAGCTTTCTTT.

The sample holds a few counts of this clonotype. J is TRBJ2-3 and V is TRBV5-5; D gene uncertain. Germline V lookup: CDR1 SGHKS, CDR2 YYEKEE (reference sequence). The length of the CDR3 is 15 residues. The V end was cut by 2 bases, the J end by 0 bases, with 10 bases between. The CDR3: CASSFTVGSTDTQYF. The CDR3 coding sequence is TGTGCCAGCAGCTTCACAGTGGGTAGCACAGATACGCAGTATTTT.

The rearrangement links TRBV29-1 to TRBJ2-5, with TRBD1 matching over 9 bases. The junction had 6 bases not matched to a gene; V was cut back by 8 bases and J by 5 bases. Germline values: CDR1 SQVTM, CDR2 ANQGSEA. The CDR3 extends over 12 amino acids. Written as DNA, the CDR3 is TGCAGCCCTGGGGACAGGGTGGAGACCCAGTACTTC. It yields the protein CSPGDRVETQYF.

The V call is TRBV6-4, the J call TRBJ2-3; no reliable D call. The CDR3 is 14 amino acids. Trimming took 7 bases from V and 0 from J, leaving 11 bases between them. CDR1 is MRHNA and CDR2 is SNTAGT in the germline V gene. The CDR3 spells CASKPQTSTDTQYF. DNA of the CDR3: TGTGCCAGCAAACCCCAGACGAGCACAGATACGCAGTATTTT.